These T cell receptor beta chains were read from a single sample in a study of blood T cell repertoires in COVID-19. This table comes from immunoSEQ multiplex PCR, and its TCRdb copy is limited to in-frame clones, with some not included. The sample carries roughly 20,000 clones, about 86% recorded once. The sequencing input was peripheral blood. The receptors were sampled from a human donor in a cohort sampled during active COVID-19. Both conserved end residues are part of each CDR3. The order of the fields is J gene, V gene, D gene, clone size, CDR3 protein, CDR3 DNA. D genes are given only for firm matches. Clone size appears in some rows only: once, few, many, or a class for an expanded clone.

j_call: TRBJ2-1; v_call: TRBV24-1; d_call: TRBD2; clone_size: -; cdr3_aa: CATSELRLAGGRNEQFF; cdr3_nt: TGTGCCACCAGTGAACTCCGACTAGCGGGAGGGCGGAATGAGCAGTTCTTC
j_call: TRBJ2-7; v_call: TRBV19; d_call: -; clone_size: -; cdr3_aa: CASSIGTAYEQYF; cdr3_nt: TGTGCCAGTAGTATAGGGACAGCCTACGAGCAGTACTTC
j_call: TRBJ2-3; v_call: TRBV6-4; d_call: TRBD2; clone_size: -; cdr3_aa: CASSDSLAGADTQYF; cdr3_nt: TGTGCCAGCAGTGACTCACTAGCGGGAGCAGATACGCAGTATTTT
j_call: TRBJ2-1; v_call: TRBV29-1; d_call: -; clone_size: -; cdr3_aa: CSVGHRNEQFF; cdr3_nt: TGCAGCGTTGGGCACCGCAATGAGCAGTTCTTC
j_call: TRBJ2-4; v_call: TRBV19; d_call: TRBD2; clone_size: -; cdr3_aa: CASSIALAGGQNIQYF; cdr3_nt: TGTGCCAGTAGTATAGCTCTAGCGGGAGGACAAAACATTCAGTACTTC
j_call: TRBJ2-7; v_call: TRBV6-6; d_call: -; clone_size: -; cdr3_aa: CASSPKPYEQYF; cdr3_nt: TGTGCCAGCAGTCCCAAGCCCTACGAGCAGTACTTC
j_call: TRBJ2-7; v_call: TRBV15; d_call: TRBD1; clone_size: -; cdr3_aa: CATRDRGSYEQYF; cdr3_nt: TGTGCCACCCGGGACAGGGGTTCCTACGAGCAGTACTTC
j_call: TRBJ2-2; v_call: TRBV5-1; d_call: -; clone_size: -; cdr3_aa: CASSPSGGLRGGELFF; cdr3_nt: TGCGCCAGCAGCCCATCCGGGGGGCTCAGGGGCGGGGAGCTGTTTTTT
j_call: TRBJ2-1; v_call: TRBV5-1; d_call: TRBD2; clone_size: -; cdr3_aa: CASSFKAGGGNEQFF; cdr3_nt: TGCGCCAGCAGCTTCAAGGCGGGAGGGGGGAATGAGCAGTTCTTC
j_call: TRBJ2-1; v_call: TRBV10-2; d_call: -; clone_size: -; cdr3_aa: CASSEDPTGNNEQFF; cdr3_nt: TGCGCCAGCAGTGAAGATCCTACAGGGAACAATGAGCAGTTCTTC
j_call: TRBJ1-6; v_call: TRBV7-8; d_call: -; clone_size: few; cdr3_aa: CASSPVGGRNSPLHF; cdr3_nt: TGTGCCAGCAGCCCCGTCGGGGGTCGCAATTCACCCCTCCACTTT
j_call: TRBJ2-7; v_call: TRBV28; d_call: TRBD2; clone_size: -; cdr3_aa: CASSRLPGLAPRGEQYF; cdr3_nt: TGTGCCAGCAGTCGGTTACCGGGACTAGCCCCCAGGGGTGAGCAGTACTTC
j_call: TRBJ2-7; v_call: TRBV28; d_call: -; clone_size: medium-sized; cdr3_aa: CASSLLGDTAQNEQYF; cdr3_nt: TGTGCCAGCAGTTTATTAGGGGACACGGCACAGAACGAGCAGTACTTC
j_call: TRBJ1-4; v_call: TRBV5-5; d_call: -; clone_size: -; cdr3_aa: CASSLARVGTNEKLFF; cdr3_nt: TGTGCCAGCAGCTTGGCCAGGGTCGGGACTAATGAAAAACTGTTTTTT
j_call: TRBJ2-5; v_call: TRBV11-3; d_call: TRBD2; clone_size: -; cdr3_aa: CASSLEGLAGETQYF; cdr3_nt: TGTGCCAGCAGCTTAGAGGGTCTAGCGGGAGAGACCCAGTACTTC
j_call: TRBJ2-2; v_call: TRBV6-5; d_call: -; clone_size: -; cdr3_aa: CASSRGNSGELFF; cdr3_nt: TGTGCCAGCAGTCGGGGGAATTCGGGGGAGCTGTTTTTT
j_call: TRBJ2-7; v_call: TRBV5-1; d_call: -; clone_size: -; cdr3_aa: CASSLGSSGSYEQYF; cdr3_nt: TGCGCCAGCAGCTTGGGGAGTAGCGGCTCCTACGAGCAGTACTTC
j_call: TRBJ2-7; v_call: TRBV7-2; d_call: TRBD2; clone_size: -; cdr3_aa: CASSVTSGYEQYF; cdr3_nt: TGTGCCAGCAGCGTTACTAGCGGCTACGAGCAGTACTTC
j_call: TRBJ2-7; v_call: TRBV19; d_call: TRBD2; clone_size: -; cdr3_aa: CASSIAVAGALDEQYF; cdr3_nt: TGTGCCAGTAGTATAGCTGTAGCGGGAGCTTTAGACGAGCAGTACTTC
j_call: TRBJ2-4; v_call: TRBV5-1; d_call: -; clone_size: -; cdr3_aa: CASSGGGTGLVAKNIQYF; cdr3_nt: TGCGCCAGCAGCGGCGGGGGGACAGGGCTAGTAGCCAAAAACATTCAGTACTTC
j_call: TRBJ2-1; v_call: TRBV6-5; d_call: -; clone_size: once; cdr3_aa: CASTRGRGSYNEQFF; cdr3_nt: TGTGCCAGCACGCGGGGAAGGGGCTCCTACAATGAGCAGTTCTTC
j_call: TRBJ2-1; v_call: TRBV3-1/TRBV3-2; d_call: -; clone_size: once; cdr3_aa: CASSQGQATYNEQFF; cdr3_nt: TGTGCCAGCAGCCAAGGACAGGCCACCTACAATGAGCAGTTCTTC
j_call: TRBJ2-1; v_call: TRBV7-6; d_call: TRBD2; clone_size: -; cdr3_aa: CASSYGTSDNNEQFF; cdr3_nt: TGTGCCAGCAGCTACGGGACTAGCGACAACAATGAGCAGTTCTTC
j_call: TRBJ2-7; v_call: TRBV27; d_call: -; clone_size: -; cdr3_aa: CASSLWGPSYEQYF; cdr3_nt: TGTGCCAGCAGTTTATGGGGGCCCTCCTACGAGCAGTACTTC
j_call: TRBJ2-6; v_call: TRBV5-1; d_call: TRBD1; clone_size: -; cdr3_aa: CASSLGGGQGANVLTF; cdr3_nt: TGCGCCAGCAGCTTGGGTGGGGGACAGGGGGCCAACGTCCTGACTTTC
j_call: TRBJ2-7; v_call: TRBV6-5; d_call: TRBD1; clone_size: -; cdr3_aa: CASRSTGVYEQYF; cdr3_nt: TGTGCCAGCAGATCAACAGGGGTCTACGAGCAGTACTTC
j_call: TRBJ2-2; v_call: TRBV7-2; d_call: -; clone_size: -; cdr3_aa: CASSPAVSTGELFF; cdr3_nt: TGTGCCAGCAGCCCCGCGGTCTCCACCGGGGAGCTGTTTTTT
j_call: TRBJ2-1; v_call: TRBV5-1; d_call: TRBD2; clone_size: once; cdr3_aa: CASSHTSGRSHEQFF; cdr3_nt: TGCGCCAGCAGCCATACTAGCGGGAGAAGCCATGAGCAGTTCTTC
j_call: TRBJ2-1; v_call: TRBV27; d_call: TRBD1; clone_size: -; cdr3_aa: CASTETGTAYNEQFF; cdr3_nt: TGTGCCAGCACCGAAACCGGGACAGCCTACAATGAGCAGTTCTTC
j_call: TRBJ1-2; v_call: TRBV6-5; d_call: -; clone_size: -; cdr3_aa: CASSSPQGNGYTF; cdr3_nt: TGTGCCAGCAGTTCCCCACAGGGTAATGGCTACACCTTC
j_call: TRBJ2-2; v_call: TRBV6-4; d_call: -; clone_size: -; cdr3_aa: CASSEGPTNTGELFF; cdr3_nt: TGTGCCAGCAGTGAGGGGCCGACGAACACCGGGGAGCTGTTTTTT
j_call: TRBJ2-3; v_call: TRBV6-1; d_call: TRBD2; clone_size: -; cdr3_aa: CASSEAQGTRWYF; cdr3_nt: TGTGCCAGCAGTGAAGCGCAAGGGACTAGGTGGTATTTT
j_call: TRBJ1-2; v_call: TRBV19; d_call: TRBD1; clone_size: few; cdr3_aa: CASSGGGTAEGYTF; cdr3_nt: TGTGCCAGTAGTGGAGGCGGGACAGCTGAAGGCTACACCTTC
j_call: TRBJ1-1; v_call: TRBV21-1; d_call: -; clone_size: -; cdr3_aa: CASSKPHRQGENTEAFF; cdr3_nt: TGTGCCAGCAGCAAACCTCACCGACAGGGTGAAAACACTGAAGCTTTCTTT
j_call: TRBJ2-1; v_call: TRBV9; d_call: -; clone_size: -; cdr3_aa: CASSAGVVQFF; cdr3_nt: TGTGCCAGCAGCGCGGGTGTAGTGCAGTTCTTC
j_call: TRBJ1-1; v_call: TRBV7-9; d_call: -; clone_size: -; cdr3_aa: CASSSSPDTEAFF; cdr3_nt: TGTGCCAGCAGCTCATCGCCGGACACTGAAGCTTTCTTT
j_call: TRBJ2-7; v_call: TRBV19; d_call: TRBD1; clone_size: -; cdr3_aa: CASSLGQTSYEQYF; cdr3_nt: TGTGCCAGTAGTCTGGGACAGACCTCCTACGAGCAGTACTTC
j_call: TRBJ2-7; v_call: TRBV6-5; d_call: TRBD1; clone_size: -; cdr3_aa: CASRGQGALSYEQYF; cdr3_nt: TGTGCCAGCAGGGGACAGGGGGCGCTGAGCTACGAGCAGTACTTC
j_call: TRBJ2-1; v_call: TRBV5-1; d_call: TRBD2; clone_size: -; cdr3_aa: CASKTSGTNEQFF; cdr3_nt: TGCGCCAGCAAGACTAGCGGAACCAATGAGCAGTTCTTC
j_call: TRBJ1-5; v_call: TRBV28; d_call: -; clone_size: -; cdr3_aa: CASSGRVGGQPQHF; cdr3_nt: TGTGCCAGCAGCGGCAGGGTGGGGGGACAGCCCCAGCATTTT
j_call: TRBJ2-3; v_call: TRBV7-9; d_call: TRBD2; clone_size: -; cdr3_aa: CASSSLAGGPGGTDTQYF; cdr3_nt: TGTGCCAGCAGCTCGCTAGCGGGAGGGCCAGGTGGCACAGATACGCAGTATTTT
j_call: TRBJ1-4; v_call: TRBV5-1; d_call: -; clone_size: -; cdr3_aa: CASSLNGRGGTNEKLFF; cdr3_nt: TGCGCCAGCAGCTTGAACGGTCGGGGGGGTACGAATGAAAAACTGTTTTTT
j_call: TRBJ1-2; v_call: TRBV28; d_call: -; clone_size: -; cdr3_aa: CASSDRYGYTF; cdr3_nt: TGTGCCAGCAGTGATCGGTATGGCTACACCTTC
j_call: TRBJ1-5; v_call: TRBV18; d_call: TRBD1; clone_size: -; cdr3_aa: CASSSPGQGTNQPQHF; cdr3_nt: TGTGCCAGCTCATCACCGGGACAGGGGACAAATCAGCCCCAGCATTTT
j_call: TRBJ1-6; v_call: TRBV5-4; d_call: TRBD1; clone_size: few; cdr3_aa: CASSDGTVYNSPLHF; cdr3_nt: TGTGCCAGCAGCGACGGGACAGTCTATAATTCACCCCTCCACTTT
j_call: TRBJ2-3; v_call: TRBV5-1; d_call: TRBD1; clone_size: -; cdr3_aa: CASSLAETGDTDTQYF; cdr3_nt: TGCGCCAGCAGCTTGGCCGAGACAGGGGACACAGATACGCAGTATTTT
j_call: TRBJ2-5; v_call: TRBV7-6; d_call: TRBD2; clone_size: -; cdr3_aa: CASSLGGLAGVETQYF; cdr3_nt: TGTGCCAGCAGCTTAGGGGGACTAGCGGGTGTAGAGACCCAGTACTTC
j_call: TRBJ1-5; v_call: TRBV2; d_call: TRBD1; clone_size: -; cdr3_aa: CASRGQYNQPQHF; cdr3_nt: TGTGCCAGCAGGGGACAGTATAATCAGCCCCAGCATTTT
j_call: TRBJ1-2; v_call: TRBV28; d_call: TRBD1; clone_size: -; cdr3_aa: CASSSSDRVDGYTF; cdr3_nt: TGTGCCAGCAGTTCCTCGGACAGGGTTGATGGCTACACCTTC
j_call: TRBJ1-4; v_call: TRBV2; d_call: -; clone_size: few; cdr3_aa: CASSVDRSATNEKLFF; cdr3_nt: TGTGCCAGCAGTGTGGACAGATCCGCAACTAATGAAAAACTGTTTTTT
j_call: TRBJ2-1; v_call: TRBV19; d_call: TRBD2; clone_size: -; cdr3_aa: CASSSRSTSGRAVGNEQFF; cdr3_nt: TGTGCCAGTAGTTCGAGGTCGACTAGCGGGAGGGCCGTGGGCAATGAGCAGTTCTTC
j_call: TRBJ2-1; v_call: TRBV4-1; d_call: -; clone_size: -; cdr3_aa: CASSVEISGPEQFF; cdr3_nt: TGCGCCAGCAGTGTCGAGATCAGCGGTCCGGAGCAGTTCTTC
j_call: TRBJ2-3; v_call: TRBV2; d_call: TRBD2; clone_size: -; cdr3_aa: CASGLIAGSANTQYF; cdr3_nt: TGTGCCAGCGGGCTAATAGCGGGAAGTGCGAATACGCAGTATTTT
j_call: TRBJ2-1; v_call: TRBV4-1; d_call: TRBD1; clone_size: -; cdr3_aa: CASSPYLGTGANEQFF; cdr3_nt: TGCGCCAGCAGCCCCTACCTCGGGACAGGGGCCAATGAGCAGTTCTTC
j_call: TRBJ2-1; v_call: TRBV6-1; d_call: -; clone_size: -; cdr3_aa: CASSEGPLAGNEQFF; cdr3_nt: TGTGCCAGCAGTGAAGGCCCACTAGCAGGGAATGAGCAGTTCTTC
j_call: TRBJ2-2; v_call: TRBV19; d_call: -; clone_size: -; cdr3_aa: CASSQRGTGTISSRTGELFF; cdr3_nt: TGTGCCAGTAGTCAAAGGGGCACGGGGACAATCTCATCGCGCACCGGGGAGCTGTTTTTT
j_call: TRBJ2-7; v_call: TRBV5-1; d_call: TRBD2; clone_size: -; cdr3_aa: CASSLPGLGSYEQYF; cdr3_nt: TGCGCCAGCAGCTTGCCGGGACTAGGCTCCTACGAGCAGTACTTC
j_call: TRBJ1-2; v_call: TRBV27; d_call: -; clone_size: -; cdr3_aa: CASSFDYRAYGYTF; cdr3_nt: TGTGCCAGCAGTTTTGACTACAGGGCCTATGGCTACACCTTC
j_call: TRBJ2-7; v_call: TRBV19; d_call: TRBD1; clone_size: once; cdr3_aa: CASRASGTGSYEQYF; cdr3_nt: TGTGCCAGTAGGGCTTCGGGGACAGGGTCCTACGAGCAGTACTTC